A selection of T cell receptor beta chains follows, all from one sample in a study of blood T cell repertoires in COVID-19. This table comes from immunoSEQ multiplex PCR, and its TCRdb copy is limited to in-frame clones, with some not included. The sample shows approximately 300,000 clones, around four fifths of them seen only once. Sequenced: peripheral blood. The receptors were sampled from a woman aged 45-60 years with active or convalescent COVID-19. Both conserved end residues are part of each CDR3. D genes are given only for firm matches. Clone size, where shown, is once, few, many, or a class for clones that have expanded.

D gene: TRBD1
CDR3 length: 13
clone size: -
J gene: TRBJ1-1
V gene: TRBV12-3/TRBV12-4
CDR3 DNA: TGTGCCAGCAGTGGACAGGGGAGGGCTGAAGCTTTCTTT
CDR3 protein: CASSGQGRAEAFF

D gene: -
CDR3 length: 19
clone size: -
J gene: TRBJ2-4
V gene: TRBV28
CDR3 DNA: TGTGCCAGCAGTTTACGGCGACAGGACACCGTTATAGCCAAAAACATTCAGTACTTC
CDR3 protein: CASSLRRQDTVIAKNIQYF

D gene: TRBD1
CDR3 length: 15
clone size: -
J gene: TRBJ1-2
V gene: TRBV4-1
CDR3 DNA: TGCGCCAGCAGCCAAGGGGACAGGTCTAACTATGGCTACACCTTC
CDR3 protein: CASSQGDRSNYGYTF

D gene: TRBD2
CDR3 length: 18
clone size: -
J gene: TRBJ2-7
V gene: TRBV28
CDR3 DNA: TGTGCCAGCAGTTTTGGGTATACAGCGGGAGGCATATTGTACGAGCAGTACTTC
CDR3 protein: CASSFGYTAGGILYEQYF

D gene: -
CDR3 length: 14
clone size: -
J gene: TRBJ1-5
V gene: TRBV19
CDR3 DNA: TGTGCCAGTAGTATCTACAGGGATGATCAGCCCCAGCATTTT
CDR3 protein: CASSIYRDDQPQHF

D gene: -
CDR3 length: 11
clone size: -
J gene: TRBJ2-7
V gene: TRBV10-2
CDR3 DNA: TGCGCGGCAGCCGGGGGCTACGAGCAGTACTTC
CDR3 protein: CAAAGGYEQYF

D gene: TRBD2
CDR3 length: 15
clone size: -
J gene: TRBJ2-1
V gene: TRBV3-1/TRBV3-2
CDR3 DNA: TGTGCCAGCAGCCAGGGGGGGGGTGTAGCGGGAGAGAACTTCTTC
CDR3 protein: CASSQGGGVAGENFF

D gene: -
CDR3 length: 14
clone size: -
J gene: TRBJ1-5
V gene: TRBV24-1
CDR3 DNA: TGTGCCACCAGTGCTGGGGGCGGCAATCAGCCCCAGCATTTT
CDR3 protein: CATSAGGGNQPQHF

D gene: -
CDR3 length: 12
clone size: -
J gene: TRBJ2-1
V gene: TRBV2
CDR3 DNA: TGTGCCAGCAGACGTCTGGGAGCGGAGCAGTTCTTC
CDR3 protein: CASRRLGAEQFF

D gene: TRBD1
CDR3 length: 18
clone size: -
J gene: TRBJ1-5
V gene: TRBV6-4
CDR3 DNA: TGTGCCAGCCGAATCCTGTTAGGGGGCGAGTTAAGCAATCAGCCCCAGCATTTT
CDR3 protein: CASRILLGGELSNQPQHF

D gene: TRBD2
CDR3 length: 13
clone size: -
J gene: TRBJ2-7
V gene: TRBV3-1/TRBV3-2
CDR3 DNA: TGTGCCAGCAGCCAAGTAGCGGGAGTCGAGCAGTACTTC
CDR3 protein: CASSQVAGVEQYF

D gene: TRBD2
CDR3 length: 16
clone size: once
J gene: TRBJ2-7
V gene: TRBV5-1
CDR3 DNA: TGCGCCAGCAGCTTGGCCCCCGGGACTAGTAATTCCGAGCAGTACTTC
CDR3 protein: CASSLAPGTSNSEQYF

D gene: TRBD1
CDR3 length: 16
clone size: -
J gene: TRBJ1-4
V gene: TRBV3-1/TRBV3-2
CDR3 DNA: TGTGCCAGCAGCCAAGATAACGGACAGGGAGGTGAAAAACTGTTTTTT
CDR3 protein: CASSQDNGQGGEKLFF

D gene: -
CDR3 length: 13
clone size: -
J gene: TRBJ2-3
V gene: TRBV11-2
CDR3 DNA: TGTGCCAGCAGCTTAGCGGGCACAGATACGCAGTATTTT
CDR3 protein: CASSLAGTDTQYF

D gene: TRBD1
CDR3 length: 18
clone size: -
J gene: TRBJ2-1
V gene: TRBV9
CDR3 DNA: TGTGCCAGCAGCGCCCCGGGACAGGGAGAGTTATACACGGGTGAGCAGTTCTTC
CDR3 protein: CASSAPGQGELYTGEQFF

D gene: -
CDR3 length: 14
clone size: -
J gene: TRBJ2-7
V gene: TRBV7-2
CDR3 DNA: TGTGCCAGCAGCTTAGCACAGGAGCCCTACGAGCAGTACTTC
CDR3 protein: CASSLAQEPYEQYF

D gene: -
CDR3 length: 16
clone size: -
J gene: TRBJ2-1
V gene: TRBV7-9
CDR3 DNA: TGTGCCAGCAGCTCCGGTATGGGGGGGCGGTTAGGGGAGCAGTTCTTC
CDR3 protein: CASSSGMGGRLGEQFF

D gene: TRBD2
CDR3 length: 17
clone size: -
J gene: TRBJ2-1
V gene: TRBV7-9
CDR3 DNA: TGTGCCAGCAGCGATGCGGGACTAGCGAGCTCCTACAATGAGCAGTTCTTC
CDR3 protein: CASSDAGLASSYNEQFF

D gene: TRBD1
CDR3 length: 16
clone size: -
J gene: TRBJ2-7
V gene: TRBV11-1
CDR3 DNA: TGTGCCAGAGTATTAACCGTACGGGACAGGGGCCCCCCGGAGTACTTC
CDR3 protein: CARVLTVRDRGPPEYF